This passage covers 20 T cell receptor beta chains from one sample sequenced in a study of blood T cell repertoires in COVID-19. The assay was immunoSEQ multiplex PCR, and TCRdb's table has in-frame clones only and misses some. The table includes 190,000 or so clones, about nine tenths detected once. The sample consisted of PBMCs or T cells enriched from blood (not recorded which). These receptors originate from a man aged 25 to 45 who had recovered from COVID-19.

The chain is built from TRBV4-3 and TRBJ1-2; TRBD1 aligns across 10 bases. The CDR3 is made up of 18 amino acids. Germline V gene sequence: CDR1 LGHNA, CDR2 YSLEER. Trimming at V came to 1 base and at J to 2 bases, leaving 10 bases not matched to a gene. The CDR3 spells CASSQGGQGPPINYGYTF. The DNA for the CDR3 is TGCGCCAGCAGCCAAGGGGGACAGGGGCCTCCTATAAACTATGGCTACACCTTC.

This rearrangement joins TRBV4-3 to TRBJ2-2, with TRBD2 matching over 7 bases. The length of the CDR3 is 15 residues. Germline V gene sequence: CDR1 LGHNA, CDR2 YSLEER. The ends lost 4 bases at V and 1 base at J; junction bases unmatched: 3. The DNA of the CDR3 is TGCGCCAGCAGCCCGGCTAGCGGGAACACCGGGGAGCTGTTTTTT. Amino acid sequence: CASSPASGNTGELFF.

The chain employs TRBV24-1 and TRBJ2-2, with 15 bases matching TRBD2. There are 17 residues in the CDR3. V dropped 4 bases and J dropped 5; count of bases not matched to a gene: 4. Germline-derived CDR1 and CDR2 are KGHDR and SFDVKD. CDR3 amino acids: CATSDSGLAGGTGELFF. The CDR3 region has the DNA TGTGCCACCAGTGACTCTGGACTAGCGGGGGGGACCGGGGAGCTGTTTTTT.

This chain uses TRBV28 with TRBJ1-5; 8 bases align to TRBD1. This CDR3 has 18 residues. The J segment lost 0 bases and the V segment lost 6 bases, leaving 13 bases of the junction unmatched. CDR1 is MDHEN, CDR2 SYDVKM, per germline. The CDR3 protein is CASSPTGAAVYSNQPQHF. The DNA of the CDR3 is TGTGCCAGCAGCCCGACAGGGGCGGCGGTTTATAGCAATCAGCCCCAGCATTTT.

The V and J genes are TRBV11-2 and TRBJ1-4; D remains ambiguous. Trimming stripped 1 base from V and 5 bases from J, with 11 bases between. This CDR3 has 15 amino acids. CDR1 is SGHAT, CDR2 FQNNGV, per germline. The CDR3 spells CASSLGQKINEKLFF. CDR3 DNA: TGTGCCAGCAGCTTAGGGCAGAAGATAAATGAAAAACTGTTTTTT.

The V gene is TRBV2, the J gene TRBJ1-6; 7 bases fit TRBD1. J lost 5 bases, V lost 11 bases, and 9 bases had no gene match. Germline values: CDR1 SNHLY, CDR2 FYNNEI. The CDR3 sequence is 14 residues long. The CDR3 DNA follows: TGTGCCGGCGAACAGGGGATCAATAATTCACCCCTCCACTTT. Encoded protein: CAGEQGINNSPLHF.

The rearrangement joins TRBV27 to TRBJ2-7, with 8 bases matching TRBD2. Germline V CDR1 and CDR2: MNHEY, SMNVEV (reference sequence). CDR3 length: 16 amino acids. The J segment lost 2 bases and the V segment lost 5 bases, leaving 11 bases of the junction unmatched. This CDR3 reads CASSVQAGARAYEQYF. In DNA, the CDR3 is TGTGCCAGCAGTGTGCAAGCGGGAGCTCGGGCCTACGAGCAGTACTTC.

The table lists this clone with a few counts. V is TRBV19 and J is TRBJ1-5; D gene ambiguous. CDR1 LNHDA and CDR2 SQIVND come from the germline V gene (reference sequence). The CDR3 loop spans 14 amino acids. V was cut by 10 bases and J by 6 bases, with 19 bases left in between. DNA for the CDR3: TGTGCCACCTCCGGGGTCCAGCGCGGTCAGCCCCAGCATTTT. This translates into CATSGVQRGQPQHF.

The rearrangement links TRBV14 to TRBJ1-1; TRBD1 is a possible D gene (5 bases). Trimming stripped 1 base from V and 4 bases from J, with 10 bases between. The germline V gene encodes CDR1 SGHDN and CDR2 FVKESK. The CDR3 length is 14 residues. As DNA, the CDR3 is TGTGCCAGCAGCCAAGGCAGGGTGAGCACTGAAGCTTTCTTT. Translating gives CASSQGRVSTEAFF.

The CDR3 nucleotides read TGTGCCAGCAGTTCGGGACAGTCCTCTGGAAACACCATATATTTT. Translation gives CASSSGQSSGNTIYF. The chain has TRBV28 and TRBJ1-3, with 7 bases lining up with TRBD1. The CDR3 is 15 amino acids. Germline lookup yields CDR1 MDHEN and CDR2 SYDVKM. Losses at the gene ends were 4 bases for V and 0 bases for J; bases not matched to a gene: 3.

The V and J genes are TRBV10-3 and TRBJ2-3; TRBD2 is a possible D gene (7 bases). Germline V gives CDR1 ENHRY, CDR2 SYGVKD. The CDR3 length is 15 residues. V was clipped by 4 bases and J by 1 base, with 12 bases between them. The CDR3 protein is CAISGLGGGTDTQYF. CDR3 DNA: TGTGCCATCAGTGGGCTAGGGGGGGGCACAGATACGCAGTATTTT.

As for this clone: Other DNA sequences in the same sample also yield this CDR3. This chain joins TRBV9 and TRBJ2-7; TRBD2 might be the D (6 bases). From germline, CDR1 is SGDLS and CDR2 YYNGEE. Deletions cut 0 bases from V and 1 base from J, with 8 bases between. The CDR3 is made up of 14 amino acids. The CDR3 DNA is TGTGCCAGCAGCGTAGACGGGAGTTCCTACGAGCAGTACTTC. Translated: CASSVDGSSYEQYF.

This clone has more than one count but fewer than ten. The chain joins TRBV7-6 to TRBJ2-5; D is unresolved. The germline V gene has CDR1 SGHVS and CDR2 FNYEAQ. The CDR3 extends over 15 amino acids. V lost 0 bases to trimming and J lost 0 bases, with 8 bases between them. The CDR3 coding sequence is TGTGCCAGCAGCTTAGCGAGCACTAACCAAGAGACCCAGTACTTC. Translated: CASSLASTNQETQYF.

V and J are TRBV9 and TRBJ1-5, with TRBD1 matching 10 bases. The germline CDR1 and CDR2 sequences are SGDLS and YYNGEE. The V gene end was trimmed by 4 bases and the J gene end by 7 bases; junction bases not matched to a gene: 8. This CDR3 has 15 residues. CDR3: CASSSGQGGSQPQHF. The DNA for the CDR3 is TGTGCCAGCAGCTCAGGACAGGGGGGAAGCCAGCCCCAGCATTTT.

The chain couples TRBV6-2 or TRBV6-3 to TRBJ2-5; D might be TRBD2 (6 bases). Trimming took 2 bases from V and 1 from J, leaving 17 bases between them. The germline CDR1 and CDR2 sequences are MNHEY and SVGEGT. This CDR3 comprises 17 residues. Written as DNA, the CDR3 is TGTGCCAGCAGTTACCCCTCGCGGGAAACTCTCCAAGAGACCCAGTACTTC. Translating gives CASSYPSRETLQETQYF.

The rearrangement links TRBV21-1 to TRBJ1-1; the DNA was not compared with TRBD1, the D call given in the table. TRBV21-1 is noted as a pseudogene. This CDR3 is built from 15 residues. The CDR3 nucleotides read TGTGCCAGCAGCAAAGGACAGGGGACGAACACTGAAGCTTTCTTT. Residues: CASSKGQGTNTEAFF.

V is TRBV11-2 and J is TRBJ2-7, with 9 bases identical to TRBD2. The V gene's germline CDR1 is SGHAT and CDR2 FQNNGV. This CDR3 is built from 15 residues. Trimming removed 1 base from V and 4 bases from J; junction bases left unmatched: 5. The CDR3 loop is CASSLGSGSSYEQYF. Here the CDR3 DNA reads TGTGCCAGCAGCTTAGGTAGCGGGAGTTCGTACGAGCAGTACTTC.

J is TRBJ2-7 and V is TRBV6-5; D is perhaps TRBD1 (6 bases). The length of the CDR3 is 14 residues. V was trimmed by 5 bases and J by 4 bases, leaving 15 bases between them. From germline, CDR1 is MNHEY and CDR2 SVGAGI. The CDR3 region is CASSPQGRIYEQYF. CDR3 coding DNA: TGTGCCAGCAGTCCCCAGGGGCGGATTTACGAGCAGTACTTC.

V is TRBV5-1 and J is TRBJ2-2; D is perhaps TRBD1 (6 bases). This CDR3 comprises 14 residues. V was cut by 0 bases and J by 6 bases, with 9 bases left in between. Germline CDR1 is SGHRS and CDR2 is YFSETQ. CDR3 in amino acids: CASSLGQVPGELFF. The CDR3 DNA sequence: TGCGCCAGCAGCTTGGGACAGGTTCCCGGGGAGCTGTTTTTT.

The CDR3 spells CASRPDRGSADTQYF. CDR3 sequence (DNA): TGTGCCAGCAGACCTGACAGGGGATCGGCAGATACGCAGTATTTT. The chain carries TRBV2 and TRBJ2-3; 8 bases line up with TRBD1. V lost 6 bases to trimming and J lost 4 bases; unmatched junction nucleotides: 9. The CDR3 is 15 amino acids. Germline CDR1 SNHLY, CDR2 FYNNEI.